The rows below give T cell receptor beta chains drawn from one sample of a study of T cell responses to AZD1222 COVID-19 vaccine. Clones were sequenced by immunoSEQ multiplex PCR, and TCRdb holds only the in-frame ones, with some missing. Here the sample spans hundreds of thousands of clones, 90% to 95% being singletons. Sequenced here: peripheral blood, sampled on day 0 of MenACWY control vaccination. These receptors were obtained from an adult in good health. CDR3s include the opening cysteine and the closing phenylalanine or tryptophan. A D gene is named only where the DNA matches it firmly. For some rows the clone size is stated as once, few or many, or as a class when expanded; others skip it.

TRBV3-1/TRBV3-2	-	TRBJ1-1	-	CASSQGTANTEAFF	TGTGCCAGCAGCCAAGGTACCGCAAACACTGAAGCTTTCTTT
TRBV2	TRBD1	TRBJ1-5	-	CASSVRDRGQPQHF	TGTGCCAGCAGCGTCCGGGACAGGGGTCAGCCCCAGCATTTT
TRBV5-4	TRBD1	TRBJ1-1	-	CASSLVRQGGAEAFF	TGTGCCAGCAGCTTGGTTCGACAGGGCGGCGCTGAAGCTTTCTTT
TRBV24-1	TRBD2	TRBJ2-1	-	CATSEGGTSGWVRSEQFF	TGTGCCACCAGTGAAGGCGGGACTAGCGGATGGGTTCGGAGTGAGCAGTTCTTC
TRBV6-6	TRBD1	TRBJ1-2	-	CASSYADRVWGGYTF	TGTGCCAGCAGTTACGCGGACAGGGTGTGGGGCGGCTACACCTTC
TRBV4-1	-	TRBJ1-4	-	CASSLEGGTNEKLFF	TGCGCCAGCAGCTTAGAAGGGGGAACTAATGAAAAACTGTTTTTT
TRBV6-5	-	TRBJ1-1	-	CASRGRAAEAFF	TGTGCCAGCAGGGGCAGGGCGGCTGAAGCTTTCTTT
TRBV7-9	TRBD2	TRBJ2-1	-	CASSLTSGGAVEQFF	TGTGCCAGCAGCTTGACTAGCGGGGGGGCGGTTGAGCAGTTCTTC
TRBV6-5	-	TRBJ1-5	-	CASSYVKNQPQHF	TGTGCCAGCAGTTACGTGAAAAATCAGCCCCAGCATTTT
TRBV5-5	TRBD2	TRBJ2-1	-	CASSLVASGGLYNEQFF	TGTGCCAGCAGCTTGGTGGCTAGCGGGGGGCTCTACAATGAGCAGTTCTTC
TRBV6-1	TRBD1	TRBJ2-7	-	CASSLGTGSSYEQYF	TGTGCCAGCAGTCTCGGGACAGGGAGCTCCTACGAGCAGTACTTC
TRBV4-2	-	TRBJ2-7	-	CASSHEYGTFEYEQYF	TGTGCCAGCAGCCATGAGTACGGGACGTTCGAGTACGAGCAGTACTTC
TRBV18	TRBD1	TRBJ1-2	-	CASSPRDRGWGYTF	TGTGCCAGCTCACCCCGGGACAGGGGATGGGGCTACACCTTC
TRBV30	-	TRBJ2-7	-	CAWSQTRYEQYF	TGTGCCTGGAGCCAGACTAGGTACGAGCAGTACTTC
TRBV5-1	-	TRBJ1-1	-	CASSLGSGNTEAFF	TGCGCCAGCAGCCTTGGGAGCGGGAACACTGAAGCTTTCTTT
TRBV12-3/TRBV12-4	-	TRBJ2-3	-	CASSLPTDTQYF	TGTGCCAGCAGCCTCCCCACAGATACGCAGTATTTT
TRBV19	-	TRBJ1-2	once	CASSLRVYGYTF	TGTGCCAGTAGTTTGAGGGTCTATGGCTACACCTTC
TRBV5-4	TRBD2	TRBJ2-5	-	CASSLGSSGVGETQYF	TGTGCCAGCAGCTTGGGGAGCAGCGGGGTCGGGGAGACCCAGTACTTC
TRBV2	-	TRBJ2-1	-	CASRGLPGDDEQFF	TGTGCCAGCAGAGGTCTTCCAGGGGACGATGAGCAGTTCTTC
TRBV7-2	-	TRBJ2-2	few	CASSPQTVSGELFF	TGTGCCAGCAGCCCGCAGACAGTATCCGGGGAGCTGTTTTTT
TRBV6-5	-	TRBJ2-6	once	CASSYKGSGANVLTF	TGTGCCAGCAGCTACAAGGGCTCTGGGGCCAACGTCCTGACTTTC
TRBV5-8	TRBD1	TRBJ1-2	once	CASSFGDRALYGYTF	TGTGCCAGCAGCTTCGGTGACAGGGCTCTATATGGCTACACCTTC
TRBV7-9	-	TRBJ2-5	-	CASSIQGPLFQETQYF	TGTGCCAGCAGCATCCAAGGTCCCCTCTTCCAAGAGACCCAGTACTTC
TRBV9	-	TRBJ2-3	-	CASSVGTVADTQYF	TGTGCCAGCAGCGTAGGAACCGTAGCAGATACGCAGTATTTT
TRBV3-1/TRBV3-2	TRBD2	TRBJ2-1	once	CASSLGLAGGDEQFF	TGTGCCAGCAGCCTCGGACTAGCGGGGGGAGATGAGCAGTTCTTC
TRBV5-1	-	TRBJ2-7	-	CASSVSKDGSYEQYF	TGCGCCAGCAGCGTGTCCAAAGACGGCTCCTACGAGCAGTACTTC
TRBV18	-	TRBJ1-4	-	CASSPQGYHEKLFF	TGTGCCAGCTCACCCCAGGGGTACCATGAAAAACTGTTTTTT
TRBV6-2/TRBV6-3	TRBD2	TRBJ2-5	-	CASSPTVAGSGETQYF	TGTGCCAGCAGCCCGACGGTAGCGGGGTCGGGTGAGACCCAGTACTTC
TRBV7-7	TRBD1	TRBJ2-3	-	CASSSTDRGLTDTQYF	TGTGCTAGCAGCTCTACGGACAGGGGGCTCACAGATACGCAGTATTTT
TRBV5-5	-	TRBJ1-2	-	CASSINPPGGTDYGYTF	TGTGCCAGCAGTATAAACCCACCCGGGGGGACTGACTATGGCTACACCTTC
TRBV7-9	TRBD1	TRBJ1-2	-	CASSALVEGAGGYTF	TGTGCCAGCAGCGCCCTAGTGGAGGGGGCGGGAGGCTACACCTTC
TRBV18	-	TRBJ1-3	-	CASSPGVRTGNTIYF	TGTGCCAGCTCACCGGGGGTGCGGACTGGAAACACCATATATTTT
TRBV5-4	TRBD1	TRBJ2-7	few	CASRIRQGAKAYEQYF	TGTGCCAGCAGAATACGACAGGGGGCCAAAGCCTACGAGCAGTACTTC
TRBV11-2	-	TRBJ2-3	-	CASTSSTDTQYF	TGTGCCAGCACCTCTAGCACAGATACGCAGTATTTT
TRBV10-3	-	TRBJ2-5	-	CAIRDSQVETQYF	TGTGCCATCAGGGACAGTCAGGTGGAGACCCAGTACTTC
TRBV19	-	TRBJ1-6	-	CASSIGSGVGPLHF	TGTGCCAGTAGTATAGGCTCGGGGGTCGGACCCCTCCACTTT
TRBV18	TRBD1	TRBJ1-1	-	CASYPGTERNTEAFF	TGTGCCAGCTACCCCGGGACAGAAAGGAACACTGAAGCTTTCTTT
TRBV28	-	TRBJ1-6	-	CASSSSGAISPLHF	TGTGCCAGCAGTAGTAGTGGCGCAATTTCACCCCTCCACTTT
TRBV5-1	-	TRBJ1-3	-	CASRPGHQASGNTIYF	TGCGCCAGCAGACCGGGACACCAGGCCTCTGGAAACACCATATATTTT
TRBV28	-	TRBJ1-1	-	CASRRGPTEAFF	TGTGCCAGTCGACGGGGGCCTACTGAAGCTTTCTTT
TRBV7-6	TRBD1	TRBJ1-1	-	CASSSTGTANTEAFF	TGTGCCAGCAGCTCCACCGGGACAGCGAACACTGAAGCTTTCTTT
TRBV6-5	-	TRBJ2-7	-	CASSRGTAYEQYF	TGTGCCAGCAGCCGCGGGACGGCTTACGAGCAGTACTTC
TRBV4-1	TRBD1	TRBJ1-2	few	CASSPGPGGGGNGYTF	TGCGCCAGCAGCCCAGGCCCCGGGGGAGGGGGCAATGGCTACACCTTC
TRBV19	TRBD1	TRBJ1-5	-	CASRGQGSNQPQHF	TGTGCCAGTAGGGGACAGGGCAGCAATCAGCCCCAGCATTTT
TRBV29-1	-	TRBJ2-5	-	CSEGTNGETQYF	TGCAGCGAGGGGACAAATGGAGAGACCCAGTACTTC
TRBV19	TRBD1	TRBJ1-5	once	CASSTDRTSNQPQHF	TGTGCCAGTAGTACGGACAGGACCAGCAATCAGCCCCAGCATTTT
TRBV5-5	TRBD1	TRBJ2-3	once	CASSQTPGQGLSTDTQYF	TGTGCCAGCAGCCAAACCCCGGGACAGGGGTTGAGCACAGATACGCAGTATTTT
TRBV7-9	TRBD1	TRBJ1-6	-	CASGYRGRNNSPLHF	TGTGCCAGCGGATACAGGGGCCGTAATAATTCACCCCTCCACTTT
TRBV11-2	-	TRBJ1-5	-	CASSLVGNQPQHF	TGTGCCAGCAGCTTAGTCGGCAATCAGCCCCAGCATTTT
TRBV5-4	TRBD2	TRBJ2-5	-	CASSFGLAGEETQYF	TGTGCCAGCAGCTTCGGACTAGCGGGGGAGGAGACCCAGTACTTC
TRBV28	-	TRBJ1-2	-	CASSGGYERNGYTF	TGTGCCAGCAGTGGGGGCTATGAGAGGAATGGCTACACCTTC
TRBV5-4	-	TRBJ1-4	-	CASSLVGANEKLFF	TGTGCCAGCAGCTTGGTGGGAGCTAATGAAAAACTGTTTTTT
TRBV5-1	TRBD2	TRBJ2-3	-	CASSYPTLADKDTQYF	TGCGCCAGCAGCTACCCAACGCTAGCGGATAAAGATACGCAGTATTTT
TRBV7-2	TRBD1	TRBJ1-1	few	CASSQGQHMNTEAFF	TGTGCCAGCAGCCAGGGACAGCACATGAACACTGAAGCTTTCTTT
TRBV6-6	TRBD1	TRBJ2-5	-	CASSGWGQQETQYF	TGTGCCAGCAGTGGATGGGGACAGCAAGAGACCCAGTACTTC
TRBV2	-	TRBJ2-5	-	CASSLQVQETQYF	TGTGCCAGCAGCTTACAGGTCCAAGAGACCCAGTACTTC
TRBV5-6	-	TRBJ2-2	-	CASSLATQGLNTGELFF	TGTGCCAGCAGCTTGGCCACCCAGGGCCTGAACACCGGGGAGCTGTTTTTT
TRBV15	-	TRBJ1-5	few	CATSRGSGYQPQHF	TGTGCCACCAGCAGAGGATCTGGGTATCAGCCCCAGCATTTT
TRBV3-1/TRBV3-2	-	TRBJ1-1	-	CASSQGSNTEAFF	TGTGCCAGCAGTCAGGGTTCTAACACTGAAGCTTTCTTT
TRBV4-3	-	TRBJ2-4	-	CASSQGAKNIQYF	TGCGCCAGCAGCCAGGGGGCCAAAAACATTCAGTACTTC